The sequence of this T cell receptor beta chain was determined in a study of CD8+ T cells in alopecia areata. Study context: Patients took tofacitinib for 6 to 18 months, followed by 6 drug-free months. Disease severity was quantified as SALT score of affected scalp area.

This clone was counted a few times. Described treatment: oral pan-JAK inhibitor, 5-10 mg twice daily. Peripheral blood and lesional scalp punch biopsies came from alopecia areata patients. The length of the CDR3 is 15 residues. Trimming removed 1 base from V and 3 bases from J, with 10 bases in between. In germline, CDR1 is PRHDT, CDR2 FYEKMQ (reference sequence). Following extraction, RNA underwent reverse transcription to cDNA, which served as the sequencing template. Libraries were prepared by immunoSEQ multiplex PCR; TCRdb keeps only in-frame clonotypes and omits some of them. The table includes under 350,000 clones, nearly 60% detected once.

The origin of this receptor is a human donor with alopecia areata. The input for sequencing was CD4+ T cells sorted from blood, taken at week 24, from a patient treated with tofacitinib. The chain has TRBV13 and TRBJ2-1; tentatively, D is TRBD1 or TRBD2 (5 bases each). The CDR3 reads CASSLAGLLYNEQFF. CDR3 in DNA: TGTGCCAGCAGCTTAGCGGGGCTTCTCTACAATGAGCAGTTCTTC. Filled out from reference TRBV13 and TRBJ2-1, the complete variable domain reads AAGVIQSPRHLIKEKRETATLKCYPIPRHDTVYWYQQGPGQDPQFLISFYEKMQSDKGSIPDRFSAQQFSDYHSELNMSSLELGDSALYFCASSLAGLLYNEQFFGPGTRLTVL.